What follows are 10 T cell receptor beta chains derived from one specimen sequenced in a study of response to subunit inactivated influenza vaccine. TCRdb analysed the RT-PCR reads with MiXCR anew, one entry per CDR3 protein. The data hold around 520,000 distinct CDR3 sequences, with 12% observed a single time. Sequenced material: PBMCs from blood, taken on the day of vaccination. These receptors all stem from a man aged 50 to 59 who received an inactivated influenza vaccine.

The genes are TRBV7-2 and TRBJ2-1; possibly TRBD2 for D (7 bases). Trimming removed 5 bases from V and 4 bases from J, with 18 bases in between. The CDR3 spans 16 residues. From germline, CDR1 is SGHTA and CDR2 FQGNSA. CDR3 region: CASSQGGDPAYNEQFF. As DNA, the CDR3 is TGTGCCAGCAGCCAAGGGGGGGACCCTGCGTACAATGAGCAGTTCTTC.

The chain is built from TRBV9 and TRBJ2-1; D not resolved. Germline CDR1 reads SGDLS; CDR2 reads YYNGEE. This CDR3 has 13 residues. Trimming removed 4 bases from V and 9 bases from J, with 14 bases in between. As DNA, the CDR3 is TGTGCCAGCAGCCCACAAATAGGCAGTGAGCAGTTCTTC. This translates into CASSPQIGSEQFF.

This clonotype was detected only a few times. This rearrangement joins TRBV10-3 to TRBJ2-4; no firm D call. Germline V gene data show CDR1 as ENHRY and CDR2 as SYGVKD. V gave up 2 bases and J gave up 4 bases, with 12 bases separating them. The CDR3 runs to 15 residues. The CDR3 is CAISETLGPKNIQYF. CDR3 nucleotide sequence: TGTGCCATCAGTGAGACCTTAGGACCGAAAAACATTCAGTACTTC.

This clonotype was counted only a few times. J is TRBJ1-1 and V is TRBV6-1; D is uncertain. The CDR3 runs 15 residues. The germline V gene encodes CDR1 MNHNS and CDR2 SASEGT. Trimming took off 6 bases at V and 1 base at J, with 15 bases between the two ends. The CDR3 nucleotides are TGTGCCAGCAGGACCCCAGCGAGGACGAACACTGAAGCTTTCTTT. Amino acids: CASRTPARTNTEAFF.

This clonotype showed up just once. The V call is TRBV20-1, the J call TRBJ2-5; the match to TRBD2 covers 7 bases. V dropped 6 bases and J dropped 4; count of bases not matched to a gene: 14. Looked up from germline, CDR1 is DFQATT and CDR2 is SNEGSKA (reference sequence). CDR3 length: 15 residues. The DNA of the CDR3 is TGCAGTGCCGGGGCTTCGAGGGGAGGGCCAGAGACCCAGTACTTC. This encodes CSAGASRGGPETQYF.

The rearrangement joins TRBV10-3 to TRBJ1-3; D uncertain. CDR1 and CDR2 (germline): ENHRY, SYGVKD. The length of the CDR3 is 12 residues. With 10 bases removed from V and 3 bases from J, the gap between germline ends came to 10 bases. The CDR3: CATAEGGNTIYF. Written as DNA, the CDR3 is TGTGCCACCGCGGAGGGTGGAAACACCATATATTTT.

This clonotype appeared many times. This chain joins TRBV7-9 and TRBJ2-7; the D is unclear. V shed 1 base and J shed 3 bases, with 4 bases lying between them. Germline V gene lookup returns CDR1 SEHNR and CDR2 FQNEAQ (reference sequence). The CDR3 spans 12 residues. The CDR3 DNA follows: TGTGCCAGCAGCTTAGGAGACTACGAGCAGTACTTC. It is translated as CASSLGDYEQYF. The whole variable domain, remainder taken from reference TRBV7-9 and TRBJ2-7, is DTGVSQNPRHKITKRGQNVTFRCDPISEHNRLYWYRQTLGQGPEFLTYFQNEAQLEKSRLLSDRFSAERPKGSFSTLEIQRTEQGDSAMYLCASSLGDYEQYFGPGTRLTVT.

The table lists this clonotype with a few counts. V gene TRBV10-3 combines with J gene TRBJ2-5; TRBD1 aligns across 10 bases. Germline-derived CDR1 and CDR2 are ENHRY and SYGVKD. Trimming took 3 bases from V and 2 from J; bases not matched to a gene: 15. The CDR3 spans 19 residues. In DNA form, the CDR3 reads TGTGCCATCAGTGATCTCCTTAAACGGGACAGGGGACTACAAGAGACCCAGTACTTC. Amino acid sequence: CAISDLLKRDRGLQETQYF.

The table lists this clonotype with many counts. The V gene is TRBV28, the J gene TRBJ2-2; the match to TRBD2 covers 7 bases. V lost 6 bases, J lost 3 bases, and 7 bases stayed unmatched. Per the germline V gene, CDR1 is MDHEN and CDR2 is SYDVKM. The CDR3 length is 15 residues. CDR3: CASSPGTTYTGELFF. The CDR3 DNA reads TGTGCCAGCAGCCCAGGGACTACATACACCGGGGAGCTGTTTTTT.

The gene calls are TRBV7-2 and TRBJ2-1; D uncertain. Deletions cut 6 bases from V and 9 bases from J, with 15 bases between. CDR3 length: 13 residues. Germline CDR1 reads SGHTA; CDR2 reads FQGNSA. The CDR3 region has the DNA TGTGCCAGCAGTCTCCGCAAGGAAAGTGAGCAGTTCTTC. Amino acid sequence: CASSLRKESEQFF.